This TCR beta chain was identified during a study of cytomegalovirus exposure and HLA in healthy donors. Study in general: Within the Caucasian-associated ancestry cluster were 65% to 85% of the 350 to 400 genotyped donors.

The sample holds a few counts of this clone. Germline assignment: CDR1 MNHNS and CDR2 SASEGT. V dropped 6 bases and J dropped 10 bases, with 10 bases sitting between them. CDR3 length: 12 residues. The PCR ran on 60 Vbeta and 13 Jbeta primers. Assay used: immunoSEQ multiplex PCR; TCRdb lists only in-frame clones, some missing. The table includes 110,000 or so clones, over 70% detected once. Input material: PBMCs. The chain employs TRBV6-1 and TRBJ1-6, with D perhaps matching TRBD1 (5 bases). The clonotype was recovered from a woman aged 35 to 49 in good health and CMV-seropositive. CDR3 in DNA: TGTGCCAGCAGCCTAGGGGCATCACCCCTCCACTTT. This gives the protein CASSLGASPLHF.